The 27 T cell receptor beta chains below come from one sample, sequenced in a study of cytomegalovirus exposure and HLA in healthy donors. PCR primers comprised 60 Vbeta and 13 Jbeta primers. Sequencing used immunoSEQ multiplex PCR; TCRdb keeps in-frame clones, though not all of them. The data show roughly 180,000 clones, roughly 80% seen once. Sequencing was done on a sample of PBMCs. These receptors were collected from a woman aged 50 to 60 in good health and CMV-seropositive.

The chain employs TRBV19 and TRBJ1-1, with D perhaps matching TRBD1 (5 bases). The germline V and J ends were trimmed by 6 bases and 2 bases, with 13 bases remaining between them. This CDR3 has 14 amino acids. Germline CDR1 and CDR2: LNHDA and SQIVND (reference sequence). The CDR3 loop is CASSMTVSNTEAFF. As DNA, the CDR3 is TGTGCCAGTAGCATGACAGTCTCCAACACTGAAGCTTTCTTT. Together with reference TRBV19 and TRBJ1-1, the CDR3 gives the full variable domain: DGGITQSPKYLFRKEGQNVTLSCEQNLNHDAMYWYRQDPGQGLRLIYYSQIVNDFQKGDIAEGYSVSREKKESFPLTVTSAQKNPTAFYLCASSMTVSNTEAFFGQGTRLTVV.

CDR3 loop: CASSPLRGQAISGANVLTF. CDR3 in DNA: TGTGCCAGCAGTCCCCTCAGGGGGCAGGCTATCTCTGGGGCCAACGTCCTGACTTTC. The rearrangement joins TRBV2 to TRBJ2-6; 8 bases align to TRBD1. The CDR3 has 19 residues. CDR1 and CDR2 (germline): SNHLY, FYNNEI. The V and J ends lost 5 bases and 0 bases, in that order; junction bases with no gene match: 12.

The rearrangement uses TRBV6-4 and TRBJ2-2; tentative D call: TRBD1 (5 bases). V was pared by 4 bases and J by 0 bases, with 6 bases between. The CDR3 has 14 amino acids. Germline CDR1 reads MRHNA; CDR2 reads SNTAGT. In DNA, the CDR3 is TGTGCCAGCAGTGGACAGCCGAACACCGGGGAGCTGTTTTTT. Protein sequence: CASSGQPNTGELFF.

This chain joins TRBV29-1 and TRBJ2-1; D gene unclear. The CDR3 is made up of 9 amino acids. Trimming cost V 5 bases and J 8 bases, with 4 bases left between them. Germline-derived CDR1 and CDR2 are SQVTM and ANQGSEA. This chain's CDR3 is CSVSDEQFF. The CDR3 nucleotides are TGCAGCGTTTCGGATGAGCAGTTCTTC.

This clone occurred a few times. J is TRBJ1-2 and V is TRBV6-5, with TRBD1 identical over 7 bases. CDR1 is MNHEY, CDR2 SVGAGI, per germline. Unmatched junction bases numbered 5, after V lost 5 bases and J lost 5 bases. The CDR3 spans 13 residues. The CDR3 region has the DNA TGTGCCAGCAGTCAGACAGGGTATTATGGCTACACCTTC. Translation: CASSQTGYYGYTF.

The rearrangement uses TRBV4-1 and TRBJ2-5; TRBD2 aligns across 7 bases. In germline, CDR1 is MGHRA, CDR2 YSYEKL. Germline trimming cut 5 bases from V and 1 base from J; bases unmatched to any gene: 10. The CDR3 has 16 residues. The CDR3 DNA is TGCGCCAGCAGCTCCGTGACAGCGGGGTTCCAAGAGACCCAGTACTTC. As protein: CASSSVTAGFQETQYF.

This clone appeared once. The V call is TRBV6-1, the J call TRBJ1-5; the D is unclear. The germline V and J ends were trimmed by 3 bases and 0 bases, with 15 bases remaining between them. CDR3 length: 17 residues. Germline V gene lookup returns CDR1 MNHNS and CDR2 SASEGT. The CDR3 spells CASSDLRRVHSNQPQHF. DNA for the CDR3: TGTGCCAGCAGTGATCTAAGACGGGTCCATAGCAATCAGCCCCAGCATTTT.

The chain uses TRBV5-4 and TRBJ2-1; possible D gene TRBD2, 5 bases. The CDR3 loop spans 15 amino acids. Trimming cost V 3 bases and J 2 bases, with 12 bases left between them. The V gene's germline CDR1 is SGHNT and CDR2 YYREEE (reference sequence). CDR3 sequence reads: CASSSMSGPYNEQFF. The CDR3 nucleotides read TGTGCCAGCAGCTCCATGAGCGGACCCTACAATGAGCAGTTCTTC. The complete variable domain, with remaining parts taken from reference TRBV5-4 and TRBJ2-1, reads ETGVTQSPTHLIKTRGQQVTLRCSSQSGHNTVSWYQQALGQGPQFIFQYYREEENGRGNFPPRFSGLQFPNYSSELNVNALELDDSALYLCASSSMSGPYNEQFFGPGTRLTVL.

J is TRBJ1-2 and V is TRBV2, with D unresolved. Germline values: CDR1 SNHLY, CDR2 FYNNEI. Trimming left V 1 base short and J 0 bases short, with 6 bases between. The CDR3 spans 14 residues. The CDR3 DNA follows: TGTGCCAGCAGTGAAGGCGGGGCTAACTATGGCTACACCTTC. Encoded protein: CASSEGGANYGYTF.

This chain connects TRBV6-5 to TRBJ2-7; 9 bases line up with TRBD1. Unmatched junction bases numbered 5, after V lost 5 bases and J lost 3 bases. Germline V gene data show CDR1 as MNHEY and CDR2 as SVGAGI. This CDR3 is 14 amino acids long. Here the CDR3 reads CASSRRQGVYEQYF. The CDR3 DNA reads TGTGCCAGCAGTCGACGACAGGGGGTCTACGAGCAGTACTTC.

In DNA form, the CDR3 reads TGTGCCAGCAGCGCCCTAGAGACGTCAGAGACCCAGTACTTC. Amino acids: CASSALETSETQYF. J is TRBJ2-5 and V is TRBV7-3; D remains ambiguous. The germline V gene has CDR1 SGHTA and CDR2 FQGTGA. Trimming shortened V by 5 bases and J by 4 bases, and 14 bases separated the two germline ends. The CDR3 runs to 14 residues.

The chain recombines TRBV5-6 with TRBJ2-7, with 12 bases that match TRBD2. With V trimmed by 5 bases and J by 3 bases, 6 bases remained unmatched. The CDR3 consists of 15 residues. The germline V gene has CDR1 SGHDT and CDR2 YYEEEE. This CDR3 reads CASSPGLAGYYEQYF. CDR3 sequence (DNA): TGTGCCAGCAGTCCCGGACTAGCGGGATACTACGAGCAGTACTTC.

The chain has TRBV5-1 and TRBJ2-2; D remains unclear. CDR1 SGHRS and CDR2 YFSETQ come from the germline V gene. The ends were cut back, 4 bases at V and 3 bases at J, with 4 bases in the middle. The CDR3 extends over 12 amino acids. The CDR3 sequence is CASSLYTGELFF. The CDR3 nucleotides are TGCGCCAGCAGCCTTTACACCGGGGAGCTGTTTTTT.

V and J are TRBV20-1 and TRBJ1-1; the match to TRBD1 covers 8 bases. In germline, CDR1 is DFQATT, CDR2 SNEGSKA (reference sequence). The CDR3 length is 11 residues. As DNA, the CDR3 is TGCAGCGCCACAGGGGGGACTGAAGCTTTCTTT. Residues: CSATGGTEAFF.

Only a few counts were recorded for this clone. The J gene is TRBJ1-3, the V gene TRBV2, with 7 bases that match TRBD1. With 4 bases clipped from V and 4 bases from J, the junction kept 10 bases outside the gene matches. This CDR3 comprises 16 residues. Germline V gene data show CDR1 as SNHLY and CDR2 as FYNNEI. Written as DNA, the CDR3 is TGTGCCAGCAGTGGTTTACAGGGGATTGTAGGAAACACCATATATTTT. Translating gives CASSGLQGIVGNTIYF.

A few counts support this clone. Written as DNA, the CDR3 is TGTGCCAGCTCACCTGCAACTAGCGGGGACACCGGGGAGCTGTTTTTT. Translating gives CASSPATSGDTGELFF. V is TRBV18 and J is TRBJ2-2, with 10 positions matching TRBD2. The CDR3 spans 16 residues. V shed 3 bases, J shed 3 bases, and the junction held 4 bases outside the gene matches. Germline CDR1 KGHSH, CDR2 LQKENI.

This clone was picked up a small number of times. This CDR3 reads CASSQTRGNEQFF. CDR3 DNA: TGCGCCAGCAGCCAAACCAGGGGTAATGAGCAGTTCTTC. The gene calls are TRBV4-1 and TRBJ2-1, with D possibly being TRBD1 (6 bases). The CDR3 covers 13 residues. The germline CDR1 and CDR2 sequences are MGHRA and YSYEKL. V lost 2 bases, J lost 7 bases, and 9 bases lay in between.

This clone was counted between two and nine times. The J gene is TRBJ1-6, the V gene TRBV7-8; no firm D call. Germline assignment: CDR1 SGHVS and CDR2 FQNEAQ. V lost 4 bases to trimming and J lost 7 bases, with 14 bases between them. CDR3 length: 15 residues. Written as DNA, the CDR3 is TGTGCCAGCAGCTCTCGGCAGGTCCGGAATTCACCCCTCCACTTT. Its protein is CASSSRQVRNSPLHF.

This clone was counted only a few times. V usage is TRBV30 and J usage is TRBJ2-3; D is perhaps TRBD2 (5 bases). Germline V lookup: CDR1 GTSNPN, CDR2 SVGIG (reference sequence). With 0 bases removed from V and 2 bases from J, the gap between germline ends came to 18 bases. CDR3 length equals 17 residues. The CDR3 is CAWSVLGLADSTDTQYF. DNA of the CDR3: TGTGCCTGGAGTGTACTGGGCCTAGCAGACTCCACAGATACGCAGTATTTT.

The chain is built from TRBV18 and TRBJ2-5; 7 bases fit TRBD1. The CDR3 loop spans 15 amino acids. Germline lookup yields CDR1 KGHSH and CDR2 LQKENI. V lost 0 bases to trimming and J lost 4 bases; unmatched junction nucleotides: 5. The CDR3 loop is CASSPPGQNGETQYF. As DNA, the CDR3 is TGTGCCAGCTCACCACCGGGACAGAACGGAGAGACCCAGTACTTC. The whole variable domain, filled in from reference TRBV18 and TRBJ2-5, reads NAGVMQNPRHLVRRRGQEARLRCSPMKGHSHVYWYRQLPEEGLKFMVYLQKENIIDESGMPKERFSAEFPKEGPSILRIQQVVRGDSAAYFCASSPPGQNGETQYFGPGTRLLVL.

The chain employs TRBV5-1 and TRBJ2-5; 11 positions agree with TRBD1. This CDR3 region has 16 residues. The V gene end was trimmed by 2 bases and the J gene end by 3 bases; junction bases not matched to a gene: 6. Germline V CDR1 and CDR2: SGHRS, YFSETQ. CDR3 sequence: CASSLVPGQGEETQYF. DNA of the CDR3: TGCGCCAGCAGCTTAGTACCGGGACAGGGGGAAGAGACCCAGTACTTC.

The chain recombines TRBV19 with TRBJ2-2; D is perhaps TRBD2 (7 bases). Germline loops: CDR1 LNHDA, CDR2 SQIVND (reference sequence). The V end lost 6 bases, the J end lost 5 bases, and 13 bases lay between the germline ends. The CDR3 length is 14 residues. The CDR3, as DNA: TGTGCCAGTAGCGACCGGGGGGCTACCGGGGAGCTGTTTTTT. Translation: CASSDRGATGELFF.

Only a few counts were recorded for this clone. The chain employs TRBV4-1 and TRBJ2-7, with D perhaps TRBD1 (5 bases). The CDR3 has 15 amino acids. The germline V and J ends were trimmed by 0 bases and 0 bases, with 9 bases remaining between them. Germline loops: CDR1 MGHRA, CDR2 YSYEKL. This CDR3 reads CASSQDQGASYEQYF. The CDR3 DNA is TGCGCCAGCAGCCAAGATCAGGGTGCCTCCTACGAGCAGTACTTC.

The sample holds one count of this clone. V gene TRBV4-3 combines with J gene TRBJ1-1; D is unclear. Per germline, CDR1 LGHNA and CDR2 YSLEER. V was shortened by 0 bases and J by 0 bases, with 11 bases between the two germline ends. The length of the CDR3 is 16 residues. The CDR3 loop reads CASSQDQRSLNTEAFF. CDR3 in DNA: TGCGCCAGCAGCCAAGATCAACGCAGTTTGAACACTGAAGCTTTCTTT.

CDR3 loop: CASSIDRGYNEQFF. As DNA, the CDR3 is TGTGCCAGTAGTATAGATCGCGGATACAATGAGCAGTTCTTC. The V gene is TRBV19, the J gene TRBJ2-1; no firm D call. The V gene lost 0 bases and the J gene lost 4 bases, with 7 bases spanning the gap. The CDR3 runs to 14 residues. Germline loops: CDR1 LNHDA, CDR2 SQIVND (reference sequence). The full variable domain, its missing parts supplied by reference TRBV19 and TRBJ2-1, is DGGITQSPKYLFRKEGQNVTLSCEQNLNHDAMYWYRQDPGQGLRLIYYSQIVNDFQKGDIAEGYSVSREKKESFPLTVTSAQKNPTAFYLCASSIDRGYNEQFFGPGTRLTVL.

Concerning this clone: The germline gene is not matched at one end of the junction; a read error may be the cause. The chain carries TRBV9 and TRBJ1-2; TRBD1 aligns across 7 bases. Germline V gene sequence: CDR1 SGDLS, CDR2 YYNGEE. CDR3 size: 12 residues. The CDR3: CASSAGTAHVKF. In DNA form, the CDR3 reads TGTGCCAGCAGCGCGGGGACAGCCCATGTTAAGTTC.

CDR3 sequence: CASSPGHYSQPQHF. The CDR3 DNA sequence: TGCGCCAGCAGCCCGGGACATTATTCGCAGCCCCAGCATTTT. The chain combines TRBV5-1 with TRBJ1-5; TRBD1 is a possible D gene (6 bases). V lost 4 bases and J 7 bases, leaving 15 bases between the germline ends. CDR1 is SGHRS and CDR2 is YFSETQ in the germline V gene. The length of the CDR3 is 14 residues.